Following are 14 T cell receptor beta chains from one sample sequenced in a study of blood T cell repertoires in COVID-19. Data came from immunoSEQ multiplex PCR; TCRdb stores just in-frame clones and leaves some out. The top ten hold more than 3% of the sample, which has 220,000 or so clones, approximately 83% seen once. Sample: PBMCs or T cells enriched from blood (not recorded which). The source of these receptors is a woman aged 60-75 years who had recovered from COVID-19.

V gene TRBV4-3 combines with J gene TRBJ1-1, with a tentative D call TRBD1 (5 bases). Trimming removed 3 bases at V and 5 bases at J, with 19 bases between. CDR1 LGHNA and CDR2 YSLEER come from the germline V gene. This CDR3 region has 16 residues. CDR3 sequence reads: CASSQDTGHGGTEAFF. CDR3 DNA sequence: TGCGCCAGCAGCCAGGACACCGGGCACGGGGGGACTGAAGCTTTCTTT.

This chain joins TRBV5-1 and TRBJ2-1, with 10 bases that match TRBD2. V lost 1 base to trimming and J lost 9 bases; unmatched junction nucleotides: 10. The CDR3 extends over 16 amino acids. Germline CDR1 is SGHRS and CDR2 is YFSETQ. CDR3 nucleotide sequence: TGCGCCAGCAGCTTGCCTAGCGGGAGTATCTTCGGTGAGCAGTTCTTC. It is translated as CASSLPSGSIFGEQFF.

This sequence joins TRBV7-8 and TRBJ1-2, with D tentatively TRBD1 (5 bases). Germline CDR1 and CDR2: SGHVS and FQNEAQ. The CDR3 spans 17 residues. Deletions cut 4 bases from V and 4 bases from J, with 22 bases between. The CDR3 spells CASSSPVGYRGFYGYTF. The CDR3, as DNA: TGTGCCAGCAGCTCCCCGGTGGGTTATCGGGGGTTCTATGGCTACACCTTC.

This clone was detected only a few times. The chain has TRBV12-3 or TRBV12-4 and TRBJ1-4; the D is unclear. The V and J ends lost 3 bases and 5 bases respectively, with 7 bases between them. The CDR3 is 13 residues long. CDR3 DNA sequence: TGTGCCAGCAGTTTGGCGGAAAATGAAAAACTGTTTTTT. This translates into CASSLAENEKLFF.

The chain employs TRBV7-2 and TRBJ1-5; a weak D match, TRBD1 (6 bases). Germline V gives CDR1 SGHTA, CDR2 FQGNSA. V was pared by 5 bases and J by 0 bases, with 14 bases between. The CDR3 is 16 amino acids. The CDR3 region is CASSPGGLYSNQPQHF. The CDR3 DNA follows: TGTGCCAGCAGCCCTGGGGGCCTTTATAGCAATCAGCCCCAGCATTTT.

The rearrangement uses TRBV27 and TRBJ1-6; the D is unclear. The CDR3 covers 16 residues. Germline CDR1 is MNHEY and CDR2 is SMNVEV (reference sequence). The V end lost 0 bases, the J end lost 7 bases, and 13 bases lay between the germline ends. CDR3 loop: CASSLSRVIENSPLHF. Written as DNA, the CDR3 is TGTGCCAGCAGTTTATCGAGGGTGATTGAGAATTCACCCCTCCACTTT.

The J gene is TRBJ2-5, the V gene TRBV5-1, with 8 positions matching TRBD2. The ends lost 3 bases at V and 1 base at J; junction bases unmatched: 8. This CDR3 contains 16 residues. Germline V gives CDR1 SGHRS, CDR2 YFSETQ. The CDR3 protein is CASSSGSGVLQETQYF. CDR3 nucleotides: TGCGCCAGCAGCTCCGGTAGCGGGGTCCTCCAAGAGACCCAGTACTTC.

The chain is built from TRBV10-1 and TRBJ1-5; 8 nucleotides agree with TRBD1. Germline lookup yields CDR1 WNHNN and CDR2 SYGVQD (reference sequence). Trimming at V came to 4 bases and at J to 2 bases, leaving 4 bases not matched to a gene. The CDR3 totals 15 residues. The CDR3 sequence is CASSGTGWGNQPQHF. CDR3 DNA: TGCGCCAGCAGTGGGACAGGGTGGGGCAATCAGCCCCAGCATTTT.

This clone appeared once. The chain has TRBV25-1 and TRBJ1-1; TRBD1 might be the D (6 bases). The CDR3 sequence is 16 residues long. V lost 3 bases and J 2 bases, leaving 16 bases between the germline ends. Germline CDR1 reads MGHDK; CDR2 reads SYGVNS. CDR3 coding DNA: TGTGCCAGCAGTGATGGCACCTCGACAGGTAACACTGAAGCTTTCTTT. It specifies CASSDGTSTGNTEAFF.

V and J are TRBV11-3 and TRBJ2-1, with 9 bases fitting TRBD2. The CDR3 consists of 17 residues. The V gene's germline CDR1 is SGHNT and CDR2 YENEEA. V lost 3 bases and J lost 2; bases outside the gene matches: 8. CDR3 DNA: TGTGCCAGCAGCTTTAAGGCGGGAGGGCAGGCCTACAATGAGCAGTTCTTC. Its translation is CASSFKAGGQAYNEQFF.

This clone was counted a single time. The chain combines TRBV12-5 with TRBJ1-5; TRBD1 aligns across 7 bases. The CDR3 has 14 residues. In germline, CDR1 is LGHNT, CDR2 FRNRAP. After removal of 4 bases from V and 6 bases from J, the junction contained 6 bases not matched to a gene. The CDR3 nucleotides are TGTGCTAGTGGTTACCAGGGGGTGGGTCAGCCCCAGCATTTT. Residues: CASGYQGVGQPQHF.

This rearrangement joins TRBV5-5 to TRBJ2-3; weak D call: TRBD1 (7 bases). Germline V CDR1 and CDR2: SGHKS, YYEKEE (reference sequence). V was shortened by 4 bases and J by 5 bases, with 14 bases between the two germline ends. CDR3 length equals 14 residues. Here the CDR3 reads CASSGLQGGDTQYF. The CDR3 coding sequence is TGTGCCAGCAGCGGGCTCCAGGGGGGAGATACGCAGTATTTT.

The genes are TRBV10-3 and TRBJ2-1, with 7 bases aligning to TRBD2. This CDR3 spans 17 amino acids. The V gene end was trimmed by 2 bases and the J gene end by 5 bases; junction bases not matched to a gene: 12. From germline, CDR1 is ENHRY and CDR2 SYGVKD. CDR3 bases: TGTGCCATCAGTGAGCCTCCGGGACTAAAAACCAACAATGAGCAGTTCTTC. Translated, it gives CAISEPPGLKTNNEQFF.

The rearrangement uses TRBV24-1 and TRBJ1-1; D is unclear. V lost 0 bases and J 6 bases, leaving 13 bases between the germline ends. Germline V lookup: CDR1 KGHDR, CDR2 SFDVKD. The CDR3 contains 15 residues. The CDR3 bases are TGTGCCACCAGTGATTTGCCCGTACCCAACTCTGAAGCTTTCTTT. Amino acids: CATSDLPVPNSEAFF.